This T cell receptor beta chain came from a study of T cell responses to AZD1222 COVID-19 vaccine. General study points: Baseline testing showed seropositivity in only a handful of AZD1222 recipients.

Profiling relied on immunoSEQ multiplex PCR, and the TCRdb table lists in-frame clones only, not all of them. The sample includes around 140,000 clones, over 75% seen only once; the top ten take approximately 5.6%. A remark on this clone: What it recognizes is unknown.

This sample comprised peripheral blood, obtained 28 days after the second dose of the MenACWY control vaccine. The receptor was isolated from an adult who received the MenACWY meningococcal vaccine as a control.

CDR3 sequence reads: CASSPPGRSGTEAFF. CDR3 DNA: TGTGCCAGCAGTCCACCTGGGCGATCGGGCACTGAAGCTTTCTTT. This chain uses TRBV6-6 with TRBJ1-1; D not resolved. Germline V gives CDR1 MNHNY, CDR2 SVGAGI (reference sequence). The CDR3 is 15 amino acids. V lost 5 bases and J lost 4, with 17 bases in between.